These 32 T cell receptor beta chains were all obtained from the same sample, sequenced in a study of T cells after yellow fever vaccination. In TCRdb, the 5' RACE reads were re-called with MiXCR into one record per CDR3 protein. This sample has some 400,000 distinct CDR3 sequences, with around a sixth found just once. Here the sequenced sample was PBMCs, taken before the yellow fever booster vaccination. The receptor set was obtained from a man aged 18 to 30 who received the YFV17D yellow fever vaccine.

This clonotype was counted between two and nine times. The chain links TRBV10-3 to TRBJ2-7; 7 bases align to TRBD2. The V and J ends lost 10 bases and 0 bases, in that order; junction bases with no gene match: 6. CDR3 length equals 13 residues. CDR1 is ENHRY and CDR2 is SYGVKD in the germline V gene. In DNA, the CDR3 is TGTGCCAGCTCCGGGACTAACTCCTACGAGCAGTACTTC. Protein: CASSGTNSYEQYF.

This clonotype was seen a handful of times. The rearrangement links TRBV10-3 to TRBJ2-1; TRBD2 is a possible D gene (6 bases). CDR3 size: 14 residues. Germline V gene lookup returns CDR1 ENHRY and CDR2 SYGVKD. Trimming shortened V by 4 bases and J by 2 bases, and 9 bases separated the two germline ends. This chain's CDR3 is CAISASGAYNEQFF. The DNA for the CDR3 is TGTGCCATCAGTGCCTCGGGGGCCTACAATGAGCAGTTCTTC.

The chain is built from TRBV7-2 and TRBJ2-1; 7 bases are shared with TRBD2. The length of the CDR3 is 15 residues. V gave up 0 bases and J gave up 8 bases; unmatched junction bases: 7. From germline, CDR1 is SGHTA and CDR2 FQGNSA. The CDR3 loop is CASSLAGGMRDEQFF. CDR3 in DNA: TGTGCCAGCAGCTTAGCGGGGGGGATGAGGGATGAGCAGTTCTTC. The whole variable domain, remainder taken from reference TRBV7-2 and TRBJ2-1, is GAGVSQSPSNKVTEKGKDVELRCDPISGHTALYWYRQSLGQGLEFLIYFQGNSAPDKSGLPSDRFSAERTGGSVSTLTIQRTQQEDSAVYLCASSLAGGMRDEQFFGPGTRLTVL.

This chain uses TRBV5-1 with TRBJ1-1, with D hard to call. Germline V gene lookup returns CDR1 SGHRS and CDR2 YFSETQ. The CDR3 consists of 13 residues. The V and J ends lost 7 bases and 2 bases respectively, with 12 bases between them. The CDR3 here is CASAEVGNTEAFF. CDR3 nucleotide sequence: TGCGCCAGCGCGGAGGTGGGAAACACTGAAGCTTTCTTT.

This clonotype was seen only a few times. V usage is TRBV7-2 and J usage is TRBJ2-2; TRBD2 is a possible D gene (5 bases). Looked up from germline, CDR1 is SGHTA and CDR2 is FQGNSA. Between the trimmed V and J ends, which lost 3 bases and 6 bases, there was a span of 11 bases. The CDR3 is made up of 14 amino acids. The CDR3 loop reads CASSFSPGAGELFF. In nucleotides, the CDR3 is TGTGCCAGCAGCTTCTCCCCCGGGGCCGGGGAGCTGTTTTTT.

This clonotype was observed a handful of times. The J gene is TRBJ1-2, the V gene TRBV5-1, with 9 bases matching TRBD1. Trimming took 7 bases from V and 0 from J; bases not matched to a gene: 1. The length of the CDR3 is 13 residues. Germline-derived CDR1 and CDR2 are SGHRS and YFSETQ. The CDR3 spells CASGTGTNYGYTF. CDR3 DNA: TGCGCCAGCGGGACAGGGACTAACTATGGCTACACCTTC.

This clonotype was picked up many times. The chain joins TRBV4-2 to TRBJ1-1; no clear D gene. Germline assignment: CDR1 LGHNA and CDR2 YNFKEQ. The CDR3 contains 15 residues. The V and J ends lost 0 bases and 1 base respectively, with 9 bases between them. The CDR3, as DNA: TGTGCCAGCAGCCAAGAAGACCGGGCGAACACTGAAGCTTTCTTT. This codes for CASSQEDRANTEAFF.

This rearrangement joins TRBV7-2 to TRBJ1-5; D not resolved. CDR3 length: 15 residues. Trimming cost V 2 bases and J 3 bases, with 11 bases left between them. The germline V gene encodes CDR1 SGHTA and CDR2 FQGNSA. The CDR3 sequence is CASSLMVGNNQPQHF. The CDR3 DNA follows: TGTGCCAGCAGCTTAATGGTTGGCAACAATCAGCCCCAGCATTTT.

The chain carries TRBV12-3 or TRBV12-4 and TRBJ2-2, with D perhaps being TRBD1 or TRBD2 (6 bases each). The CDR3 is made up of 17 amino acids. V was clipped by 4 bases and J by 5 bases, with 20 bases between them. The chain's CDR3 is CASSSASWGARTGELFF. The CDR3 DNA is TGTGCCAGCAGTTCCGCCAGCTGGGGGGCCCGGACCGGGGAGCTGTTTTTT.

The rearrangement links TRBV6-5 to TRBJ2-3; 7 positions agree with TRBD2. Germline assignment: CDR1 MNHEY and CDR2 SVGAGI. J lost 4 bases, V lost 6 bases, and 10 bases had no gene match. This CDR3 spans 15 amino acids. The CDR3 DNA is TGTGCCAGCAGCCCTAGCGGAAGACCCCCAGATACGCAGTATTTT. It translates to CASSPSGRPPDTQYF.

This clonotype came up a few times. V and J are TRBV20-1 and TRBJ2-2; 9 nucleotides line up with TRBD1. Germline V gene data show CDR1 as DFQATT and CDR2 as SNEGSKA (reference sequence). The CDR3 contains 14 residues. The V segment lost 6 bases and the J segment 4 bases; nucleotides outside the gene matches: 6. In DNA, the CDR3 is TGCAGTGCCGGACAGGGGATGAGCACCGGGGAGCTGTTTTTT. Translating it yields CSAGQGMSTGELFF.

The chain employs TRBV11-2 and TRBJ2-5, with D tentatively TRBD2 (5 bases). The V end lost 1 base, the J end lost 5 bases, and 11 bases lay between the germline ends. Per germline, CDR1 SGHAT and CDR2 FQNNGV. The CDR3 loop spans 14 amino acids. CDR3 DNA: TGTGCCAGCAGCTTAGGAGGGCCGAGGGAGACCCAGTACTTC. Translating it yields CASSLGGPRETQYF.

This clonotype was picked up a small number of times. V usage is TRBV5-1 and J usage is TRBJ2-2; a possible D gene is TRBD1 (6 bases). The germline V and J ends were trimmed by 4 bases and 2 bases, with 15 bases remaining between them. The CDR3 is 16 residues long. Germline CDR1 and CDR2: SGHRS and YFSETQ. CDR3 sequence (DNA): TGCGCCAGCAGCCAGGGGAGCCCCTTAAACACCGGGGAGCTGTTTTTT. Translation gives CASSQGSPLNTGELFF. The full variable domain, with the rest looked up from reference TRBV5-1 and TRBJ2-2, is KAGVTQTPRYLIKTRGQQVTLSCSPISGHRSVSWYQQTPGQGLQFLFEYFSETQRNKGNFPGRFSGRQFSNSRSEMNVSTLELGDSALYLCASSQGSPLNTGELFFGEGSRLTVL.

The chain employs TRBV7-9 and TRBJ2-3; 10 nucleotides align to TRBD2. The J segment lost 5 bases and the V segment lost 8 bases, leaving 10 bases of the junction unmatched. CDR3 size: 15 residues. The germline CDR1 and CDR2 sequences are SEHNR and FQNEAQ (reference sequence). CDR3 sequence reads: CASAGTSDVRDTQYF. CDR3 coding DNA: TGTGCCAGCGCTGGGACTAGCGATGTGAGAGATACGCAGTATTTT.

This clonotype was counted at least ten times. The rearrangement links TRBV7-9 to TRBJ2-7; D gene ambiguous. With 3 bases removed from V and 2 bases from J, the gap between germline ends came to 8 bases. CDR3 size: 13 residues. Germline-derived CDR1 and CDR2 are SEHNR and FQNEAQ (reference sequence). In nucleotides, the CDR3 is TGTGCCAGCAGCTTGGACGGCACCTACGAGCAGTACTTC. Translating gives CASSLDGTYEQYF.

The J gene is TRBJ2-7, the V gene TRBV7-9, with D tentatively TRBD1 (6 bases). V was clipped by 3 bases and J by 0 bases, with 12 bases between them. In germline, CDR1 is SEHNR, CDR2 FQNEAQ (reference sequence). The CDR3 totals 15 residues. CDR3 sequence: CASSFQGTSSYEQYF. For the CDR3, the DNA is TGTGCCAGCAGCTTTCAGGGGACCTCCTCCTACGAGCAGTACTTC.

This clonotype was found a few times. This CDR3 reads CASSLLEGHTGELFF. DNA for the CDR3: TGTGCCAGCAGTTTGTTGGAAGGGCACACCGGGGAGCTGTTTTTT. The chain uses TRBV28 and TRBJ2-2, with no clear D. The V and J ends lost 3 bases and 3 bases respectively, with 11 bases between them. Germline V CDR1 and CDR2: MDHEN, SYDVKM. This CDR3 comprises 15 residues.

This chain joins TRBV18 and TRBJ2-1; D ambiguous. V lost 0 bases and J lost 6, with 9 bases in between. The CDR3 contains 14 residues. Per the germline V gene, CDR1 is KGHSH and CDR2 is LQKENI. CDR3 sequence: CASSPPVQSNEQFF. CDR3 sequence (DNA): TGTGCCAGCTCACCACCGGTACAGAGCAATGAGCAGTTCTTC.

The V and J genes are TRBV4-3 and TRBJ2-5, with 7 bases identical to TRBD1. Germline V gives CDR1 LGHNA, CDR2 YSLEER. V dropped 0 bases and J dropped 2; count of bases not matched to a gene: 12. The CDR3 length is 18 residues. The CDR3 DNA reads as TGCGCCAGCAGCCAAGATTGGTTTGTCGACAGGGCTCAAGAGACCCAGTACTTC. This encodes CASSQDWFVDRAQETQYF.

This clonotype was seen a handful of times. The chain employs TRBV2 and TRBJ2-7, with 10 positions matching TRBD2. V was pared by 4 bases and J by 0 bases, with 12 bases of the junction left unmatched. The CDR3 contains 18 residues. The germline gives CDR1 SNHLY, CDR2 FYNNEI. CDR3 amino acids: CASSVRTSGRLDSYEQYF. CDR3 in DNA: TGTGCCAGCAGTGTTAGGACTAGCGGTAGACTCGACTCCTACGAGCAGTACTTC.

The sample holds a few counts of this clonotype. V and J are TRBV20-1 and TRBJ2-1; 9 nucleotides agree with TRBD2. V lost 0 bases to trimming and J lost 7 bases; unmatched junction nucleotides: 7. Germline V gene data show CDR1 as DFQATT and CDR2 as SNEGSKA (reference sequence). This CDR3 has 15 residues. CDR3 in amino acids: CSARDGGGAWNEQFF. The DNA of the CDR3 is TGCAGTGCTAGAGATGGCGGGGGGGCTTGGAATGAGCAGTTCTTC.

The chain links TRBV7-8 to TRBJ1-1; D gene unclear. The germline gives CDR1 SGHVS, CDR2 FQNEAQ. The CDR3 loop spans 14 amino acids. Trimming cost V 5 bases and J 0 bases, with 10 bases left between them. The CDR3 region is CASSTSEMNTEAFF. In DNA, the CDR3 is TGTGCCAGCAGCACCAGCGAGATGAACACTGAAGCTTTCTTT.

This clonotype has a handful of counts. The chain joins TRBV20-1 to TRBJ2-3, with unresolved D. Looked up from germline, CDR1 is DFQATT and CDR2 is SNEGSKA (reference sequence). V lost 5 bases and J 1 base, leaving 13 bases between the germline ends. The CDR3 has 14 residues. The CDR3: CSAAYEGRTDTQYF. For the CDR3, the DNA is TGCAGTGCTGCCTACGAAGGGCGCACAGATACGCAGTATTTT.

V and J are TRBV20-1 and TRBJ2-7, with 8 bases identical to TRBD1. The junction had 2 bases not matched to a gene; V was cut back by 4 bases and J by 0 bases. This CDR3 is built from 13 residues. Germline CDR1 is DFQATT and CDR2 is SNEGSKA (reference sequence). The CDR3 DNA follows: TGCAGTGCTACAGGGGGCCTCTCCTACGAGCAGTACGTC. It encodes CSATGGLSYEQYV.

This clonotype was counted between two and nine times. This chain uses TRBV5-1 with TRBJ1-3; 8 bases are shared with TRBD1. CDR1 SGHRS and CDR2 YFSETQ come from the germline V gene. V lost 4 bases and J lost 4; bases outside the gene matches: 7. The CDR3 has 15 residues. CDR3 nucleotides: TGCGCCAGCAGCCCCCAGACAGGGGTCGGAAACACCATATATTTT. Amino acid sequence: CASSPQTGVGNTIYF.

The CDR3 region is CASSPGPGDYGYTF. The CDR3 nucleotides are TGTGCCAGCAGCCCTGGTCCCGGAGACTATGGCTACACCTTC. This rearrangement joins TRBV7-2 to TRBJ1-2, with unresolved D. Germline V gives CDR1 SGHTA, CDR2 FQGNSA. The CDR3 extends over 14 amino acids. The germline V and J ends were trimmed by 5 bases and 3 bases, with 13 bases remaining between them.

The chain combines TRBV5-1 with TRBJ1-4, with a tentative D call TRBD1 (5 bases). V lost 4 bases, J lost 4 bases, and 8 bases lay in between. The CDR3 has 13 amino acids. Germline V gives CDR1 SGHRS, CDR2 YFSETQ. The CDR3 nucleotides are TGCGCCAGCAGCCGGGACGTTAATGAAAAACTGTTTTTT. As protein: CASSRDVNEKLFF.

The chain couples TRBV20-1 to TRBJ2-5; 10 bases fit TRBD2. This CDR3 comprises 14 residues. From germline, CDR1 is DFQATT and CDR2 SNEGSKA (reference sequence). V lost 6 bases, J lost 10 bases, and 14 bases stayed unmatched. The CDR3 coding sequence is TGCAGTGCCGGACCTAGCGGGGGCACCGGGATCCAGTACTTC. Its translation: CSAGPSGGTGIQYF.

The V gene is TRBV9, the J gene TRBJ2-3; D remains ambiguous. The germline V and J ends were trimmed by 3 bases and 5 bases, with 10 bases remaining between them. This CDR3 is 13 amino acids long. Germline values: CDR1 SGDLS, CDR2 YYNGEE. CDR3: CASSGPRRDTQYF. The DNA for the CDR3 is TGTGCCAGCAGCGGTCCGCGGCGAGATACGCAGTATTTT.

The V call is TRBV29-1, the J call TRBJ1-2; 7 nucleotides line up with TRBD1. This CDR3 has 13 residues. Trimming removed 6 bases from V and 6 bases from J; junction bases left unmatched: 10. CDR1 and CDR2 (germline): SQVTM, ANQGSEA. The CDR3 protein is CSVRPDRTNGYTF. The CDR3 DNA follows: TGCAGCGTCCGCCCGGACAGGACAAATGGCTACACCTTC.

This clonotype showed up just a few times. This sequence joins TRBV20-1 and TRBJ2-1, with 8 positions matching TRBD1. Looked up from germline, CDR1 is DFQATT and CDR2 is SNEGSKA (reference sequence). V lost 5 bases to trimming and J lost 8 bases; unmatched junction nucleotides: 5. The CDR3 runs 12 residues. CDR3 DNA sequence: TGCAGTGCTGGACAGGGCCTTGATGAGCAGTTCTTC. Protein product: CSAGQGLDEQFF.

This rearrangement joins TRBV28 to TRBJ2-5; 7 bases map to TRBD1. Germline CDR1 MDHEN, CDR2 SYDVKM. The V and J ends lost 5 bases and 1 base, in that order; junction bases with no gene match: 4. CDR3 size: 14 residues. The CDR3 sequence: CASSPGDSQETQYF. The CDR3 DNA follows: TGTGCCAGCAGTCCTGGGGACAGCCAAGAGACCCAGTACTTC. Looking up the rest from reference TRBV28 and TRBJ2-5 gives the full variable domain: DVKVTQSSRYLVKRTGEKVFLECVQDMDHENMFWYRQDPGLGLRLIYFSYDVKMKEKGDIPEGYSVSREKKERFSLILESASTNQTSMYLCASSPGDSQETQYFGPGTRLLVL.